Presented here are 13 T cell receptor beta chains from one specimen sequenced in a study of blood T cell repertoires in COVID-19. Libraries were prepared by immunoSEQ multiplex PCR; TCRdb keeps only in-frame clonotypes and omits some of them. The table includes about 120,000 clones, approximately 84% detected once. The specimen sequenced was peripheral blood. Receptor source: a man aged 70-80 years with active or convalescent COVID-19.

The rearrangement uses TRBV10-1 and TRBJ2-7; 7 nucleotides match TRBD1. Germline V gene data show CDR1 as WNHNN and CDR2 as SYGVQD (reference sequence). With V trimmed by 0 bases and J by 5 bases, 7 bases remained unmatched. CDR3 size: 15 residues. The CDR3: CASSESTGNSHEQYF. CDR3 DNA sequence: TGCGCCAGCAGTGAGTCGACAGGGAACAGTCACGAGCAGTACTTC.

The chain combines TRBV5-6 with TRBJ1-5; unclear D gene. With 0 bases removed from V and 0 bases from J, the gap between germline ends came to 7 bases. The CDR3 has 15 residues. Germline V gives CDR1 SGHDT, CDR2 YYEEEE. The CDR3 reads CASSLEAASNQPQHF. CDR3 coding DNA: TGTGCCAGCAGCTTGGAGGCGGCTAGCAATCAGCCCCAGCATTTT.

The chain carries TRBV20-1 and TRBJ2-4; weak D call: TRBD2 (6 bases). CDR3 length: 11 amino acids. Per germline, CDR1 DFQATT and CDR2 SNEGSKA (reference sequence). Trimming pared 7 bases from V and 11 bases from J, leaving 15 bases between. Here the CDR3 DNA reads TGCAGTGGCATGGAGGGGTGGGTTCAGTACTTC. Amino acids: CSGMEGWVQYF.

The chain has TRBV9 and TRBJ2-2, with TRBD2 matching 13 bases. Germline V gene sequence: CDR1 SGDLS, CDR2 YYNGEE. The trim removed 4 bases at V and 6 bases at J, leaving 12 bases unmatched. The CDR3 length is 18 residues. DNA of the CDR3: TGTGCCAGCAGCACGACTAGCGGGAGGTTCGCTGTCGCCGGGGAGCTGTTTTTT. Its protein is CASSTTSGRFAVAGELFF. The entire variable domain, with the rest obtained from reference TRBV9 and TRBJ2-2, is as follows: DSGVTQTPKHLITATGQRVTLRCSPRSGDLSVYWYQQSLDQGLQFLIQYYNGEERAKGNILERFSAQQFPDLHSELNLSSLELGDSALYFCASSTTSGRFAVAGELFFGEGSRLTVL.

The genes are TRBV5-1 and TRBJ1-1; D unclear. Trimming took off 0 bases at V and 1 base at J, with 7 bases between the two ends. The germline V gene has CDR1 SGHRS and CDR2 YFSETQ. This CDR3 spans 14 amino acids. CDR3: CASSLANRNTEAFF. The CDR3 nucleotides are TGCGCCAGCAGCTTGGCCAACAGGAACACTGAAGCTTTCTTT.

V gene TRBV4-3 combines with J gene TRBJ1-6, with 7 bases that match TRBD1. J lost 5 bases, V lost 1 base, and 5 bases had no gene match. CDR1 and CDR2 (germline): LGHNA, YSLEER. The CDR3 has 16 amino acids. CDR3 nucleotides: TGCGCCAGCAGCCAAGGAGGGGGCCTGGATAATTCACCCCTCCACTTT. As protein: CASSQGGGLDNSPLHF.

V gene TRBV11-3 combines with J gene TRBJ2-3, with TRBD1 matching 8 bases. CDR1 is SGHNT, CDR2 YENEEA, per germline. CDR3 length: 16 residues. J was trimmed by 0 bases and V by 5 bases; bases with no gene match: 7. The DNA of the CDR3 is TGTGCCAGCAGCCGAGCCACAGGGGGTAGCACAGATACGCAGTATTTT. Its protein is CASSRATGGSTDTQYF.

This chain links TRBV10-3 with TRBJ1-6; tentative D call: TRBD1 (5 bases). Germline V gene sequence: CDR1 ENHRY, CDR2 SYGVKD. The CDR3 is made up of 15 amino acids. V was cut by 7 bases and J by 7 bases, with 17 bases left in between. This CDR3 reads CAITTTVSENSPLHF. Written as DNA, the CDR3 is TGTGCCATCACCACGACAGTGAGCGAAAATTCACCCCTCCACTTT.

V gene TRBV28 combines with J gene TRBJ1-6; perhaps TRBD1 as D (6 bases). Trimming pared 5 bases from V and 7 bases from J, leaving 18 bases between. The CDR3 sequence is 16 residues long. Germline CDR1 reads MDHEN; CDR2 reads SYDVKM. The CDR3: CASSPPIGQGNSPLHF. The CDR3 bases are TGTGCCAGCAGTCCCCCCATCGGGCAGGGGAATTCACCCCTCCACTTT.

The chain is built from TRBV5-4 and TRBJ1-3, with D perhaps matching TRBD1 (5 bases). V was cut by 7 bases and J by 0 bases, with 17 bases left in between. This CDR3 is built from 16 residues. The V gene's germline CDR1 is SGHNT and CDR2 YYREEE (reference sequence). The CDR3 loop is CASGHWGGSSGNTIYF. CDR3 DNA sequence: TGTGCCAGCGGCCATTGGGGGGGAAGCTCTGGAAACACCATATATTTT.

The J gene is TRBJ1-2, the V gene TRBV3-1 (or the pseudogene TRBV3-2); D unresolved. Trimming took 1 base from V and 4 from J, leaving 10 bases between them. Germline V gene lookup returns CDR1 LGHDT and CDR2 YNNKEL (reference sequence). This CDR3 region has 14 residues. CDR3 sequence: CASSQGGSIYGYTF. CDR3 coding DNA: TGTGCCAGCAGCCAAGGAGGGAGTATCTATGGCTACACCTTC.

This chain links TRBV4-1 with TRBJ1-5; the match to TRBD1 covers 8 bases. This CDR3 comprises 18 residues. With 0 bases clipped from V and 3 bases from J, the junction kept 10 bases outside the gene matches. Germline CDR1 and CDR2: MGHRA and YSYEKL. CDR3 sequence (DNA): TGCGCCAGCAGCCAAGATGGGGGGGCAGGGGGCCTCAATCAGCCCCAGCATTTT. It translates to CASSQDGGAGGLNQPQHF.

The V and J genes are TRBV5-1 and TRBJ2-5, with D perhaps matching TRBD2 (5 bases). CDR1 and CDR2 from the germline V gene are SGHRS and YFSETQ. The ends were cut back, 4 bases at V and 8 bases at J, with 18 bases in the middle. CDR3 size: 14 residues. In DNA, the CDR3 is TGCGCCAGCAGCCAAGGGAGAACTGGGGATACCCAGTACTTC. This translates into CASSQGRTGDTQYF.